What follows are 26 T cell receptor beta chains derived from one specimen sequenced in a study of T cell responses to AZD1222 COVID-19 vaccine. TCRdb's copy holds only in-frame clones and misses some; the assay was immunoSEQ multiplex PCR. The data contain 90,000 to 120,000 clones, approximately 90% of them seen just once; the ten biggest clones take up roughly 8.7%. The specimen was peripheral blood, collected 28 days after the second AZD1222 dose. Every receptor here comes from an adult who received the AZD1222 COVID-19 vaccine.

The chain couples TRBV27 to TRBJ1-6; 9 positions match TRBD1. Germline CDR1 and CDR2: MNHEY and SMNVEV (reference sequence). The V segment lost 5 bases and the J segment 7 bases; nucleotides outside the gene matches: 6. The CDR3 totals 15 residues. CDR3 loop: CASSPGTGTNSPLHF. CDR3 nucleotide sequence: TGTGCCAGCAGTCCCGGGACAGGGACAAATTCACCCCTCCACTTT.

The chain links TRBV18 to TRBJ2-2; either TRBD1 or TRBD2 may supply D (5 bases each). The CDR3 runs 15 residues. Trimming shortened V by 1 base and J by 6 bases, and 12 bases separated the two germline ends. Per germline, CDR1 KGHSH and CDR2 LQKENI. The CDR3 region has the DNA TGTGCCAGCTCACCACGTCAGGGAGACGCCGGGGAGCTGTTTTTT. This gives the protein CASSPRQGDAGELFF. Based on the CDR3 plus reference TRBV18 and TRBJ2-2, the full variable domain is NAGVMQNPRHLVRRRGQEARLRCSPMKGHSHVYWYRQLPEEGLKFMVYLQKENIIDESGMPKERFSAEFPKEGPSILRIQQVVRGDSAAYFCASSPRQGDAGELFFGEGSRLTVL.

Here the CDR3 DNA reads TGCGCCAGCAGCTTTGGGGGAGCCCAAGAGACCCAGTACTTC. Protein product: CASSFGGAQETQYF. The rearrangement joins TRBV5-1 to TRBJ2-5; D may correspond to TRBD1 or TRBD2 (5 bases each). Trimming left V 2 bases short and J 1 base short, with 9 bases between. In germline, CDR1 is SGHRS, CDR2 YFSETQ. The CDR3 loop spans 14 amino acids.

CDR3: CASSSPRILNTEAFF. DNA of the CDR3: TGTGCCAGTAGTTCTCCCAGAATCCTTAACACTGAAGCTTTCTTT. V gene TRBV19 combines with J gene TRBJ1-1; D is uncertain. Germline CDR1 reads LNHDA; CDR2 reads SQIVND (reference sequence). The V end was cut by 5 bases, the J end by 2 bases, with 15 bases between. The CDR3 contains 15 residues.

The V gene is TRBV6-1, the J gene TRBJ2-7; 10 bases align to TRBD1. The CDR3 is 20 amino acids. Trimming removed 0 bases from V and 2 bases from J; junction bases left unmatched: 16. Germline loops: CDR1 MNHNS, CDR2 SASEGT. The CDR3 DNA reads TGTGCCAGCAGTGAAGCCCCCTACGGGACAGGGGCCTTCACTACCTACGAGCAGTACTTC. Protein product: CASSEAPYGTGAFTTYEQYF.

The gene calls are TRBV24-1 and TRBJ2-5, with 12 bases identical to TRBD2. The trim removed 2 bases at V and 9 bases at J, leaving 3 bases unmatched. The CDR3 loop spans 14 amino acids. Germline lookup yields CDR1 KGHDR and CDR2 SFDVKD. This CDR3 is CATSDSSGRAAQYF. The CDR3 nucleotides read TGTGCCACCAGTGATTCTAGCGGGAGGGCGGCCCAGTACTTC.

Concerning this clone: Compared with germline, one end of the junction differs, possibly owing to a read error. The rearrangement joins TRBV6-2 or TRBV6-3 to TRBJ1-5; tentatively, D is TRBD1 (6 bases). The CDR3 has 15 amino acids. Germline V lookup: CDR1 MNHEY, CDR2 SVGEGT. The CDR3 loop is CASSYYGGLNQPQHF. In nucleotides, the CDR3 is TGTGCCAGCAGCTACTACGGGGGCCTGAATCAGCCCCAGCATTTT.

The chain carries TRBV28 and TRBJ1-1; weak D call: TRBD1 (6 bases). Trimming shortened V by 2 bases and J by 5 bases, and 12 bases separated the two germline ends. This CDR3 is built from 14 residues. The V gene's germline CDR1 is MDHEN and CDR2 SYDVKM. CDR3 loop: CASSLPARGTEAFF. DNA of the CDR3: TGTGCCAGCAGTTTACCGGCCAGGGGAACTGAAGCTTTCTTT. Together with reference TRBV28 and TRBJ1-1, the CDR3 gives the full variable domain: DVKVTQSSRYLVKRTGEKVFLECVQDMDHENMFWYRQDPGLGLRLIYFSYDVKMKEKGDIPEGYSVSREKKERFSLILESASTNQTSMYLCASSLPARGTEAFFGQGTRLTVV.

The V gene is TRBV6-1, the J gene TRBJ1-1; 8 bases line up with TRBD1. CDR3 length: 15 amino acids. Per germline, CDR1 MNHNS and CDR2 SASEGT. V trimming: 3 bases; J trimming: 1 base; junction bases outside the gene matches: 4. The CDR3 DNA reads as TGTGCCAGCAGTGAGAGACAGGGGTCGAACACTGAAGCTTTCTTT. It is translated as CASSERQGSNTEAFF.

As concerns this clone: One end of the junction does not line up with germline, which may come from a read error. The CDR3: CASNLPRGKGTNYGYTF. CDR3 in DNA: TGTGCCAGCAACTTACCCCGGGGAAAAGGGACCAACTATGGCTACACCTTC. V usage is TRBV7-4 and J usage is TRBJ1-2; tentatively, D is TRBD1 (5 bases). CDR1 is SGHVT, CDR2 SQSDAQ, per germline. This CDR3 spans 17 amino acids.

This clone was seen only once. In DNA form, the CDR3 reads TGTGCCAGCAGGGGACAGAGCTCCTATAATTCACCCCTCCACTTT. This codes for CASRGQSSYNSPLHF. The V call is TRBV2, the J call TRBJ1-6, with 7 bases fitting TRBD1. The germline CDR1 and CDR2 sequences are SNHLY and FYNNEI. J gave up 0 bases and V 6 bases, and 2 bases lay outside the gene matches. The CDR3 sequence is 15 residues long.

V gene TRBV25-1 combines with J gene TRBJ2-1; D possibly corresponds to TRBD2 (6 bases). V gave up 6 bases and J gave up 3 bases, with 15 bases separating them. Germline lookup yields CDR1 MGHDK and CDR2 SYGVNS. CDR3 length: 15 amino acids. CDR3 coding DNA: TGTGCCAGCAGCCTCTGGCGGGGCCTCTACAATGAGCAGTTCTTC. It translates to CASSLWRGLYNEQFF.

The chain links TRBV1 to TRBJ2-3. TRBV1 counts as a pseudogene. The CDR3 is 16 amino acids. The DNA of the CDR3 is TGCACCAGCAGCCTTGAGGAGGAGGGGGGCACAGATACGCAGTATTTT. Translating gives CTSSLEEEGGTDTQYF.

This clone appeared once. The rearrangement uses TRBV19 and TRBJ1-5, with TRBD1 as a possible D gene (5 bases). The germline V gene encodes CDR1 LNHDA and CDR2 SQIVND (reference sequence). Trimming stripped 8 bases from V and 2 bases from J, with 10 bases between. The CDR3 has 13 residues. The CDR3 sequence is CASGGGGNQPQHF. CDR3 nucleotides: TGTGCCAGTGGCGGGGGGGGCAATCAGCCCCAGCATTTT.

The CDR3 sequence: CASSSGDNYNEQFF. In nucleotides, the CDR3 is TGTGCCAGCAGCTCAGGGGACAACTACAATGAGCAGTTCTTC. The chain uses TRBV7-8 and TRBJ2-1, with D perhaps TRBD1 (6 bases). This CDR3 has 14 amino acids. Germline-derived CDR1 and CDR2 are SGHVS and FQNEAQ. V was clipped by 4 bases and J by 3 bases, with 10 bases between them.

This chain links TRBV6-5 with TRBJ1-5, with 7 bases identical to TRBD1. V shed 6 bases, J shed 0 bases, and the junction held 5 bases outside the gene matches. This CDR3 has 15 amino acids. CDR1 and CDR2 (germline): MNHEY, SVGAGI. The CDR3 DNA reads TGTGCCAGCAGCCAGACAGGGAATAGCAATCAGCCCCAGCATTTT. This codes for CASSQTGNSNQPQHF.

V gene TRBV29-1 combines with J gene TRBJ1-1; weak D call: TRBD1 (6 bases). The CDR3 covers 15 residues. From germline, CDR1 is SQVTM and CDR2 ANQGSEA. Deletions cut 4 bases from V and 1 base from J, with 16 bases between. CDR3 coding DNA: TGCAGCGTTGTAATCGGGGGCTCGGGGAACACTGAAGCTTTCTTT. It yields the protein CSVVIGGSGNTEAFF.

The chain carries TRBV12-3 or TRBV12-4 and TRBJ2-5; no firm D call. The CDR3 runs to 13 residues. V was trimmed by 4 bases and J by 2 bases, leaving 8 bases between them. CDR3 sequence (DNA): TGTGCCAGCAGTTGGGTAGAGCAAGAGACCCAGTACTTC. Translation: CASSWVEQETQYF.

The V call is TRBV4-1, the J call TRBJ1-6; D not resolved. The germline V and J ends were trimmed by 0 bases and 8 bases, with 14 bases remaining between them. CDR1 and CDR2 (germline): MGHRA, YSYEKL. This CDR3 has 16 residues. The CDR3 region is CASSQEGSGTDSPLHF. The CDR3 nucleotides read TGCGCCAGCAGCCAAGAGGGTTCGGGCACCGATTCACCCCTCCACTTT.

The V call is TRBV5-4, the J call TRBJ2-7; D possibly matches TRBD1 or TRBD2 (6 bases each). V lost 0 bases and J lost 3, with 16 bases in between. Germline V gene lookup returns CDR1 SGHNT and CDR2 YYREEE (reference sequence). CDR3 length: 16 amino acids. CDR3: CASSLGLGGFGYEQYF. The CDR3 coding sequence is TGTGCCAGCAGCTTGGGGTTGGGGGGCTTCGGCTACGAGCAGTACTTC. Supplemented by reference TRBV5-4 and TRBJ2-7, the full variable domain reads ETGVTQSPTHLIKTRGQQVTLRCSSQSGHNTVSWYQQALGQGPQFIFQYYREEENGRGNFPPRFSGLQFPNYSSELNVNALELDDSALYLCASSLGLGGFGYEQYFGPGTRLTVT.

The rearrangement links TRBV3-1 (or the pseudogene TRBV3-2) to TRBJ2-6; 7 bases align to TRBD1. The V and J ends lost 6 bases and 1 base, in that order; junction bases with no gene match: 9. CDR3 length: 17 residues. The germline gives CDR1 LGHDT, CDR2 YNNKEL (reference sequence). The CDR3 sequence is CASRRAGTVSGANVLTF. The CDR3 nucleotides read TGTGCCAGCAGAAGAGCCGGGACAGTGTCTGGGGCCAACGTCCTGACTTTC.

The chain is built from TRBV9 and TRBJ2-2; D is unclear. V shed 0 bases and J shed 6 bases, with 15 bases lying between them. CDR1 and CDR2 (germline): SGDLS, YYNGEE. The CDR3 is 16 residues long. The chain's CDR3 is CASSVGVVRAAGELFF. The CDR3 DNA reads TGTGCCAGCAGCGTAGGAGTAGTAAGGGCGGCCGGGGAGCTGTTTTTT.

The chain recombines TRBV7-9 with TRBJ1-1; 7 positions agree with TRBD1. This CDR3 contains 15 residues. Trimming at V came to 5 bases and at J to 4 bases, leaving 10 bases not matched to a gene. Per germline, CDR1 SEHNR and CDR2 FQNEAQ (reference sequence). The CDR3 nucleotides are TGTGCCAGCAGCCCCCAGGGGGGGCAAGGCACTGAAGCTTTCTTT. It codes for CASSPQGGQGTEAFF.

The V call is TRBV6-2 or TRBV6-3, the J call TRBJ1-5, with D unclear. Germline CDR1 MNHEY, CDR2 SVGEGT. V lost 6 bases, J lost 6 bases, and 12 bases lay in between. CDR3 size: 13 residues. CDR3 loop: CASSRRIGQPQHF. CDR3 nucleotide sequence: TGTGCCAGCAGCCGGCGAATTGGTCAGCCCCAGCATTTT.

This chain links TRBV7-9 with TRBJ2-2; D unclear. The V gene lost 1 base and the J gene lost 1 base, with 10 bases spanning the gap. Per germline, CDR1 SEHNR and CDR2 FQNEAQ (reference sequence). This CDR3 region has 16 residues. The CDR3 DNA follows: TGTGCCAGCAGCTTAGGTAGACAAGGGAACACCGGGGAGCTGTTTTTT. Translated: CASSLGRQGNTGELFF. The full variable domain, in which reference TRBV7-9 and TRBJ2-2 provide the parts outside the CDR3, is DTGVSQNPRHKITKRGQNVTFRCDPISEHNRLYWYRQTLGQGPEFLTYFQNEAQLEKSRLLSDRFSAERPKGSFSTLEIQRTEQGDSAMYLCASSLGRQGNTGELFFGEGSRLTVL.

The chain links TRBV3-1 (or the pseudogene TRBV3-2) to TRBJ2-4, with D perhaps assigned TRBD1 or TRBD2 (7 bases each). V was pared by 5 bases and J by 0 bases, with 17 bases between. This CDR3 has 17 residues. CDR1 is LGHDT, CDR2 YNNKEL, per germline (reference sequence). This CDR3 is CASSSQGEGLAKNIQYF. Here the CDR3 DNA reads TGTGCCAGCAGCTCTCAGGGGGAGGGCTTAGCCAAAAACATTCAGTACTTC.